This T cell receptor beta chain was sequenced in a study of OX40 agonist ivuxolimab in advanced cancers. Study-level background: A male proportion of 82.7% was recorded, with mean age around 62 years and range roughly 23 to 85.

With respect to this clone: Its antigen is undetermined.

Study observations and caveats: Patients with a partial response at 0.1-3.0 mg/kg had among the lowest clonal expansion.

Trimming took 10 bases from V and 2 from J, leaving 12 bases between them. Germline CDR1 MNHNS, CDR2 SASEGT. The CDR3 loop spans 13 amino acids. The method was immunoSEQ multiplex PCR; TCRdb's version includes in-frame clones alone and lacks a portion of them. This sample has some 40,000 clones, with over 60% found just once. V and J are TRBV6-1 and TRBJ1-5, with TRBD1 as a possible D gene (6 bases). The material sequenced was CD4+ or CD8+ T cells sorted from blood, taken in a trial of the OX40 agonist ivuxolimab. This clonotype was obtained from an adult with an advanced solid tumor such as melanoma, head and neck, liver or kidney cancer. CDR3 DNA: TGTGCCACGGAGGGGGGGGGCAATCAGCCCCAGCATTTT. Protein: CATEGGGNQPQHF.